The clone carrying this T cell receptor beta chain was counted between two and nine times. Its specificity is unknown. The data originate from a study of blood T cells in healthy people across ages. This CDR3 is built from 14 residues. The ends lost 3 bases at V and 5 bases at J; junction bases unmatched: 5. CDR1 and CDR2 (germline): SQVTM, ANQGSEA. Combining a sample-barcoded 5' primer with a J-beta primer mix, a second PCR ran for 7 to 11 cycles. TCRdb redid the calling of the 5' RACE reads with MiXCR, one entry per CDR3 protein. This table holds more than 1,000,000 distinct CDR3 sequences, 20% to 25% found once. General study results and limits: Researchers judged that diversity estimates from one million T cells fell short of true values.

These records were also assigned to another study, of T cells of mothers and their children.

Material for sequencing was blood. The receptor comes from a girl aged 2-10 years in good health. This chain uses TRBV29-1 with TRBJ2-1, with TRBD2 identical over 9 bases. Here the CDR3 DNA reads TGCAGCGTTGATGCGGGGGGGCGCCACAATGAGCAGTTCTTC. Amino acid sequence: CSVDAGGRHNEQFF.